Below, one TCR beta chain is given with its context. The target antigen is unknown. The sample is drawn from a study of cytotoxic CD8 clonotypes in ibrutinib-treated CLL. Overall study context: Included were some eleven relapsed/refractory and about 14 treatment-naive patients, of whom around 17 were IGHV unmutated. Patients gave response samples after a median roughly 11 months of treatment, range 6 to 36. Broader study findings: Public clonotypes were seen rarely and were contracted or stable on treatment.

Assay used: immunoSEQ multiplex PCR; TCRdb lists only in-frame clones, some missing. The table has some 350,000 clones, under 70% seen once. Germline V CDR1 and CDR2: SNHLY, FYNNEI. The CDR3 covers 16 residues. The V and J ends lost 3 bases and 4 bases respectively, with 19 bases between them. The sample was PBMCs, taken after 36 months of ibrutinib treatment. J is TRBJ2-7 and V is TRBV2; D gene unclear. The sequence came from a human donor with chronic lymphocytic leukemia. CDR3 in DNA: TGTGCCAGCAGTGATAATTCTCTGGCCGCTTGGTACGAGCAGTACTTC. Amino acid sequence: CASSDNSLAAWYEQYF. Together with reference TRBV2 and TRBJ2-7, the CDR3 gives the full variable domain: EPEVTQTPSHQVTQMGQEVILRCVPISNHLYFYWYRQILGQKVEFLVSFYNNEISEKSEIFDDQFSVERPDGSNFTLKIRSTKLEDSAMYFCASSDNSLAAWYEQYFGPGTRLTVT.